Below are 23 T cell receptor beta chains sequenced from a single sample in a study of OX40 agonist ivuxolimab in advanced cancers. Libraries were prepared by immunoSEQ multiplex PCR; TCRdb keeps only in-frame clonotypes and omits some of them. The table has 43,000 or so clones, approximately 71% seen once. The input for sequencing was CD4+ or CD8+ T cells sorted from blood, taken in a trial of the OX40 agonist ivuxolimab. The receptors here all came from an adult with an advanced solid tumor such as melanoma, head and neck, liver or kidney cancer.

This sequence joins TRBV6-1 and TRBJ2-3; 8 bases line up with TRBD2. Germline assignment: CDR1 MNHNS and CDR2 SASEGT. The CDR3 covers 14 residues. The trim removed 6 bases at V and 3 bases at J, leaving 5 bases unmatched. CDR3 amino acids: CASRAGRGTDTQYF. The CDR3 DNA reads TGTGCCAGCAGGGCCGGGAGGGGAACAGATACGCAGTATTTT.

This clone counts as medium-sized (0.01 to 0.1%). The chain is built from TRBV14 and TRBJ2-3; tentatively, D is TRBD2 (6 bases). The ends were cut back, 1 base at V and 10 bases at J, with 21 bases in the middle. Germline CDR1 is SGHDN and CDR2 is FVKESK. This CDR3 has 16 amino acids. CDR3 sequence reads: CASSQATSTTTLSQYF. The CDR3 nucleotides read TGTGCCAGCAGCCAAGCTACTAGCACCACCACCTTATCGCAGTATTTT.

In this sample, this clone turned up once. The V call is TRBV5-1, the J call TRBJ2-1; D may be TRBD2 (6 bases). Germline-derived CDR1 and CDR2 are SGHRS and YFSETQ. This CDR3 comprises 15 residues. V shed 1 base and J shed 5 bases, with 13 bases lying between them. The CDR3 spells CASSLRGTLDNEQFF. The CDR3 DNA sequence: TGCGCCAGCAGCTTGAGAGGGACTCTTGACAATGAGCAGTTCTTC.

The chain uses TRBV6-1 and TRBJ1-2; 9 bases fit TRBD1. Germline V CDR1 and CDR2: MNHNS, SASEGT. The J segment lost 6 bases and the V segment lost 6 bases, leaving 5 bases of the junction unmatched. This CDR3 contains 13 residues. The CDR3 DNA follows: TGTGCCAGCAGCTTGGGGACAGGGCATGGCTACACCTTC. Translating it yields CASSLGTGHGYTF.

The CDR3 spells CASSLTPGLIQETQYF. CDR3 nucleotides: TGTGCCAGCAGCTTAACTCCGGGACTTATCCAAGAGACCCAGTACTTC. The rearrangement uses TRBV7-3 and TRBJ2-5, with D perhaps TRBD2 (6 bases). Germline CDR1 and CDR2: SGHTA and FQGTGA. Trimming removed 0 bases at V and 1 base at J, with 12 bases between. The CDR3 is 16 amino acids.

DNA for the CDR3: TGTGCCAGCAGTGACAGGGGGGGTGGCCAAGGTACGCAGTATTTT. It encodes CASSDRGGGQGTQYF. The chain carries TRBV6-1 and TRBJ2-3; D tentatively fits TRBD1 or TRBD2 (7 bases each). Per the germline V gene, CDR1 is MNHNS and CDR2 is SASEGT. This CDR3 is 15 amino acids long. The ends were cut back, 3 bases at V and 8 bases at J, with 18 bases in the middle.

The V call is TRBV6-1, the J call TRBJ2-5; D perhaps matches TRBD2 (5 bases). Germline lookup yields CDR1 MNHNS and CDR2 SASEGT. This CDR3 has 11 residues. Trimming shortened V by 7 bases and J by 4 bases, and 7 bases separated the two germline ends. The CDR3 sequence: CASMAGETQYF. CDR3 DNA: TGTGCCAGCATGGCGGGAGAGACCCAGTACTTC.

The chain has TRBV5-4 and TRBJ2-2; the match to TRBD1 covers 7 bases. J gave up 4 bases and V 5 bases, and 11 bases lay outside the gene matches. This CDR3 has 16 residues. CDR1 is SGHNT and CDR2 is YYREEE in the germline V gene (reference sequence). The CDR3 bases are TGTGCCAGCAGGTTTCGACAGGGACCTACCACCGGGGAGCTGTTTTTT. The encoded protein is CASRFRQGPTTGELFF.

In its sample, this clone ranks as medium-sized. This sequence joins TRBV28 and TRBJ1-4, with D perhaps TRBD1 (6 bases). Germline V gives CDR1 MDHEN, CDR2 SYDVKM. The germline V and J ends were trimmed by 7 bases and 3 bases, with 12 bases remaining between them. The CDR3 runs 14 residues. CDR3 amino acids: CASNPWTANEKLFF. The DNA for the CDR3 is TGTGCCAGCAACCCTTGGACAGCTAATGAAAAACTGTTTTTT.

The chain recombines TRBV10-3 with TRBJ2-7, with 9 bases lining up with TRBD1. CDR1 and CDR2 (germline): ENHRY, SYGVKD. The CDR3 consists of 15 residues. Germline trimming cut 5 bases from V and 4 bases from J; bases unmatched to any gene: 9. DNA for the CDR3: TGTGCCATCAGTTCCCCCGGGACAGGGTTGTACGAGCAGTACTTC. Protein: CAISSPGTGLYEQYF.

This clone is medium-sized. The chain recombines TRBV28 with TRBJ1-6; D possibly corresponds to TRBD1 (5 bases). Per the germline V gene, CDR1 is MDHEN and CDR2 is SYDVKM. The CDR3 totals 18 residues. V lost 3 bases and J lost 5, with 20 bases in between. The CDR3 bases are TGTGCCAGCAGTTTGTTCACTAGTTACAGGAGAAATAATTCACCCCTCCACTTT. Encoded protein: CASSLFTSYRRNNSPLHF.

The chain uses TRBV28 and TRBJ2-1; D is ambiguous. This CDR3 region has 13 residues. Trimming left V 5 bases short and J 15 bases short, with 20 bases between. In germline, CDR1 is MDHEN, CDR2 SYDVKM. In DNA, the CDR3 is TGTGCCAGCAGTATACCCTCTCCACCAACCCCGTTCTTC. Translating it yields CASSIPSPPTPFF.

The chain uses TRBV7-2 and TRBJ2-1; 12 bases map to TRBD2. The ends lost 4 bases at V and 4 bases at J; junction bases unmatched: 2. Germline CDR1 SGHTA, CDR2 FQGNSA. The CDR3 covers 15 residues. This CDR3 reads CASSWTSGKYNEQFF. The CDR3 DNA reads TGTGCCAGCAGCTGGACTAGCGGGAAATACAATGAGCAGTTCTTC.

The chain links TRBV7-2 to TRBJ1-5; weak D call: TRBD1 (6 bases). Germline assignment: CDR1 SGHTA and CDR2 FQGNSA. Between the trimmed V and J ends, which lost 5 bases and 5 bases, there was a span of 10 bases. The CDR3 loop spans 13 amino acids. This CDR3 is CASSPDSHQPQHF. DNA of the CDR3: TGTGCCAGCAGCCCGGACAGTCATCAGCCCCAGCATTTT.

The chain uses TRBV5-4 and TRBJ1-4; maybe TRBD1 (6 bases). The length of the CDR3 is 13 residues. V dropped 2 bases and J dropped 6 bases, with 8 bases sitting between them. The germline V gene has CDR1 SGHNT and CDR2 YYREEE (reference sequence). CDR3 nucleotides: TGTGCCAGCAGCTTAGGGGGGTATGAAAAACTGTTTTTT. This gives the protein CASSLGGYEKLFF.

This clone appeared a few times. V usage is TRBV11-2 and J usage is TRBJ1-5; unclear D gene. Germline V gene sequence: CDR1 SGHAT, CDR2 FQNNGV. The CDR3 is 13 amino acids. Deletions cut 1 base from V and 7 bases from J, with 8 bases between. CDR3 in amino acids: CASSLVGVQPQHF. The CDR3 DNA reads TGTGCCAGCAGCTTAGTCGGGGTCCAGCCCCAGCATTTT. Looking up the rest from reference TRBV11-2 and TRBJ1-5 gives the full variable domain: EAGVAQSPRYKIIEKRQSVAFWCNPISGHATLYWYQQILGQGPKLLIQFQNNGVVDDSQLPKDRFSAERLKGVDSTLKIQPAKLEDSAVYLCASSLVGVQPQHFGDGTRLSIL.

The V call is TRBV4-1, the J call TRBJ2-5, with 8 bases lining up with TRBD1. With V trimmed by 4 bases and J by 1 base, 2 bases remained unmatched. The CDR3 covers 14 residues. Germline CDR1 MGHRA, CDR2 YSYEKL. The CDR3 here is CASSPGTGQETQYF. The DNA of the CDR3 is TGCGCCAGCAGCCCAGGGACAGGCCAAGAGACCCAGTACTTC.

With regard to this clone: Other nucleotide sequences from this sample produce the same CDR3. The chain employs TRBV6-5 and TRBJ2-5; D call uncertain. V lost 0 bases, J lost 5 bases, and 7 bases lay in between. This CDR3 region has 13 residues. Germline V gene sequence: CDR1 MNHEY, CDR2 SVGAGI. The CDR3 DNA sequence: TGTGCCAGCAGTTACTCGGGCAGGGAGACCCAGTACTTC. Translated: CASSYSGRETQYF.

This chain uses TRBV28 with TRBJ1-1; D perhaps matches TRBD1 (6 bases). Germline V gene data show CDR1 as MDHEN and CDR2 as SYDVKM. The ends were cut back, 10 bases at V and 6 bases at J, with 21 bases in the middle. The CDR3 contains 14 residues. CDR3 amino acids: CATIISGGRAEAFF. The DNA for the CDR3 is TGTGCCACCATCATTTCGGGGGGCCGGGCTGAAGCTTTCTTT.

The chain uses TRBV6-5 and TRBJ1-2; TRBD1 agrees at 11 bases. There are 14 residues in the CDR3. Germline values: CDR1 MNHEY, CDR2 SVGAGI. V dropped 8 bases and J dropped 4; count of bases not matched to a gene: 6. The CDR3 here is CASQDRGPVYGYTF. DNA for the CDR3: TGTGCCAGCCAGGACAGGGGGCCGGTCTATGGCTACACCTTC.

The DNA of the CDR3 is TGTGCCAGCACCCGTTGGGAGGGCTACAATGAGCAGTTCTTC. Translating it yields CASTRWEGYNEQFF. The chain links TRBV25-1 to TRBJ2-1, with TRBD2 identical over 7 bases. Unmatched junction bases numbered 6, after V lost 7 bases and J lost 3 bases. The CDR3 loop spans 14 amino acids. Per the germline V gene, CDR1 is MGHDK and CDR2 is SYGVNS. Full variable domain (outside the CDR3, taken from reference TRBV25-1 and TRBJ2-1): EADIYQTPRYLVIGTGKKITLECSQTMGHDKMYWYQQDPGMELHLIHYSYGVNSTEKGDLSSESTVSRIRTEHFPLTLESARPSHTSQYLCASTRWEGYNEQFFGPGTRLTVL.

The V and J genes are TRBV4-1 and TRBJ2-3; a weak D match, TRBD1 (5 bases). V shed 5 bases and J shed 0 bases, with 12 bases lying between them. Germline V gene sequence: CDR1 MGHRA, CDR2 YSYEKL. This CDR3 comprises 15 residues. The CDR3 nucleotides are TGCGCCAGCAGCTCAGGGCCAGTGAGCACAGATACGCAGTATTTT. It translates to CASSSGPVSTDTQYF.

The CDR3 region has the DNA TGTGCCAGCAGCGTGGAGGGGGGTTACACCGGGGAGCTGTTTTTT. Its translation: CASSVEGGYTGELFF. The rearrangement joins TRBV9 to TRBJ2-2; possibly TRBD1 or TRBD2 for D (6 bases each). V was trimmed by 2 bases and J by 3 bases, leaving 11 bases between them. This CDR3 has 15 residues. CDR1 is SGDLS and CDR2 is YYNGEE in the germline V gene. The whole variable domain, filled in from reference TRBV9 and TRBJ2-2, reads DSGVTQTPKHLITATGQRVTLRCSPRSGDLSVYWYQQSLDQGLQFLIQYYNGEERAKGNILERFSAQQFPDLHSELNLSSLELGDSALYFCASSVEGGYTGELFFGEGSRLTVL.